This T cell receptor beta chain came from a study of post-analysis software for immune sequencing data. Study-wide context: Recorded subtypes: relapsing-remitting, secondary progressive, progressive-relapsing; some patients unannotated. Study conclusions and caveats: Strong same-batch co-clustering of samples appeared with F measure clustering. There was significantly lower normalized Chao1 diversity in multiple sclerosis patients than in controls. There were five or six TRBV segments more frequent in patients than controls, and TRBV5-6, TRBV5-1 and TRBV20-1 were among them.

A note on this clonotype: Its matching antigen is unknown.

This CDR3 is 13 amino acids long. Looked up from germline, CDR1 is LGHNA and CDR2 is YSLEER. Trimming cost V 0 bases and J 11 bases, with 13 bases left between them. The TCR beta cDNA libraries carried unique molecular identifiers. A population of 1 to 10 million T cells gave rise to 400,000 to 550,000 cDNA molecules. MiXCR, run by TCRdb on the PCR reads, gives a single entry per CDR3 protein. Seen here are hundreds of thousands of distinct CDR3 sequences, 25% to 30% observed once, and the top ten hold approximately 0.6%. The TCR originated in a girl aged 5 to 17 with multiple sclerosis. Sequencing was carried out using blood. The genes are TRBV4-3 and TRBJ2-5; D is uncertain. CDR3 in amino acids: CASSQDLSSEQYF. The CDR3 DNA sequence: TGCGCCAGCAGCCAAGATCTGAGTAGTGAGCAGTACTTC.